This record covers a single T cell receptor beta chain. This record comes from a study of CD8 T cells in Susac syndrome. Random hexamers were used to reverse transcribe the RNA input (roughly 0.5 to 1 ug). TCRdb redid the calling of the immunoSEQ multiplex PCR reads with MiXCR, one entry per CDR3 protein. Among about 120,000 distinct CDR3 sequences listed, roughly 95% were seen once. Trimming removed 6 bases at V and 1 base at J, with 15 bases between. Germline V gene data show CDR1 as MNHEY and CDR2 as SVGEGT. This CDR3 region has 15 residues. The sequence derives from a human donor with Susac syndrome. The sequenced sample consisted of CD4+ T cells from PBMCs. The chain couples TRBV6-2 or TRBV6-3 to TRBJ1-1; tentatively, D is TRBD1 (5 bases). The DNA of the CDR3 is TGTGCCAGCAGGCTTCCGGGACCAAGGAACACTGAAGCTTTCTTT. Its translation: CASRLPGPRNTEAFF.